One sample yielded the 14 T cell receptor beta chains listed below, sequenced in a study of cytomegalovirus exposure and HLA in healthy donors. 60 Vbeta and 13 Jbeta primers were used in PCR. Sequenced by immunoSEQ multiplex PCR; TCRdb stores in-frame clones only, minus some. The sample lists fewer than 250,000 clones, around 83% occurring once. The sequenced sample was PBMCs. The receptors were sampled from a man in his forties in good health and CMV-seropositive.

This clone was observed a single time. The genes are TRBV29-1 and TRBJ1-2; 8 bases are a match to TRBD1. This CDR3 is built from 17 residues. CDR1 and CDR2 (germline): SQVTM, ANQGSEA. With V trimmed by 4 bases and J by 7 bases, 20 bases remained unmatched. The CDR3 here is CSVARMLLKDRGSGYTF. For the CDR3, the DNA is TGCAGCGTTGCAAGAATGCTATTAAAAGACAGGGGTTCTGGCTACACCTTC.

In its sample, this clone was seen once. The V and J genes are TRBV11-2 and TRBJ1-1; maybe TRBD1 (6 bases). The CDR3 is made up of 14 amino acids. The germline V gene encodes CDR1 SGHAT and CDR2 FQNNGV. The V gene lost 5 bases and the J gene lost 4 bases, with 14 bases spanning the gap. CDR3 protein: CASSRTRGSTEAFF. The DNA for the CDR3 is TGTGCCAGCAGCAGGACAAGGGGGTCCACTGAAGCTTTCTTT.

The chain employs TRBV10-3 and TRBJ2-1, with 8 bases matching TRBD1. The junction had 11 bases not matched to a gene; V was cut back by 6 bases and J by 10 bases. The CDR3 covers 14 residues. The germline V gene has CDR1 ENHRY and CDR2 SYGVKD. The CDR3 nucleotides are TGTGCCATCAGATCCGGGACAGGACGGTCCGAGCAGTTCTTC. Translation: CAIRSGTGRSEQFF.

The chain couples TRBV2 to TRBJ2-1; 9 bases are shared with TRBD2. After removal of 1 base from V and 7 bases from J, the junction contained 11 bases not matched to a gene. The CDR3 contains 17 residues. Per germline, CDR1 SNHLY and CDR2 FYNNEI. The CDR3 protein is CASSEVGSGSVWNEQFF. The CDR3 DNA is TGTGCCAGCAGTGAAGTCGGTAGCGGGAGTGTTTGGAATGAGCAGTTCTTC.

The chain uses TRBV19 and TRBJ2-5; no reliable D call. Germline CDR1 and CDR2: LNHDA and SQIVND (reference sequence). The CDR3 is 15 amino acids. Trimming left V 0 bases short and J 4 bases short, with 12 bases between. For the CDR3, the DNA is TGTGCCAGTAGTATAGAGATGACAAGATTAGAGACCCAGTACTTC. Translating it yields CASSIEMTRLETQYF.

The V and J genes are TRBV5-4 and TRBJ2-7, with 11 bases identical to TRBD2. The trim removed 2 bases at V and 5 bases at J, leaving 6 bases unmatched. This CDR3 has 15 amino acids. Germline V gives CDR1 SGHNT, CDR2 YYREEE (reference sequence). DNA for the CDR3: TGTGCCAGCAGCTTCCGACTAGCGGGATTGGACGAGCAGTACTTC. Translated: CASSFRLAGLDEQYF.

This chain connects TRBV5-6 to TRBJ2-7; D gene unclear. The CDR3 sequence is 13 residues long. V was cut by 1 base and J by 3 bases, with 8 bases left in between. The germline V gene encodes CDR1 SGHDT and CDR2 YYEEEE. CDR3 nucleotides: TGTGCCAGCAGCTTGCCCTATGGCTACGAGCAGTACTTC. It codes for CASSLPYGYEQYF.

The chain links TRBV5-1 to TRBJ2-1; 8 bases match TRBD1. Trimming removed 4 bases from V and 3 bases from J; junction bases left unmatched: 9. The CDR3 has 16 amino acids. CDR1 and CDR2 (germline): SGHRS, YFSETQ. CDR3 residues: CASSPTADRDYNEQFF. DNA of the CDR3: TGCGCCAGCAGCCCAACCGCGGACAGGGACTACAATGAGCAGTTCTTC. The full variable domain, its missing parts supplied by reference TRBV5-1 and TRBJ2-1, is KAGVTQTPRYLIKTRGQQVTLSCSPISGHRSVSWYQQTPGQGLQFLFEYFSETQRNKGNFPGRFSGRQFSNSRSEMNVSTLELGDSALYLCASSPTADRDYNEQFFGPGTRLTVL.

This chain connects TRBV11-2 to TRBJ2-3; TRBD2 aligns across 10 bases. The trim removed 2 bases at V and 3 bases at J, leaving 5 bases unmatched. This CDR3 has 16 residues. From germline, CDR1 is SGHAT and CDR2 FQNNGV. The CDR3 spells CASSLRTSGITDTQYF. The CDR3 nucleotides are TGTGCCAGCAGCTTACGGACTAGCGGCATAACAGATACGCAGTATTTT.

This clone was detected a few times. CDR3 loop: CASSRDSTNSPLHF. The CDR3 DNA is TGTGCCAGCAGTCGGGACAGTACTAATTCACCCCTCCACTTT. V is TRBV7-3 and J is TRBJ1-6; 7 bases are a match to TRBD1. CDR3 length equals 14 residues. Germline V lookup: CDR1 SGHTA, CDR2 FQGTGA. V shed 6 bases, J shed 6 bases, and the junction held 5 bases outside the gene matches.

The rearrangement joins TRBV5-1 to TRBJ1-1, with D uncertain. CDR3 length: 13 amino acids. In germline, CDR1 is SGHRS, CDR2 YFSETQ. V was clipped by 0 bases and J by 7 bases, with 10 bases between them. The CDR3 DNA follows: TGCGCCAGCAGCTTGGCCGTGGAGGGTGAAGCTTTCTTT. Its translation is CASSLAVEGEAFF.

This chain joins TRBV5-8 and TRBJ2-2, with D uncertain. Looked up from germline, CDR1 is SGHTS and CDR2 is YDEGEE. The CDR3 covers 13 residues. The V gene lost 2 bases and the J gene lost 8 bases, with 10 bases spanning the gap. The CDR3 loop is CASSFIRGGELFF. CDR3 nucleotides: TGTGCCAGCAGCTTTATAAGAGGTGGGGAGCTGTTTTTT.

The gene calls are TRBV5-6 and TRBJ2-7, with TRBD1 matching 12 bases. Germline V CDR1 and CDR2: SGHDT, YYEEEE. With 4 bases clipped from V and 6 bases from J, the junction kept 8 bases outside the gene matches. The CDR3 consists of 15 residues. The chain's CDR3 is CASSVGGQGAFEQYF. CDR3 nucleotide sequence: TGTGCCAGCAGCGTAGGGGGACAGGGGGCCTTCGAGCAGTACTTC.

The V gene is TRBV19, the J gene TRBJ2-2; TRBD2 matches 11 bases. Looked up from germline, CDR1 is LNHDA and CDR2 is SQIVND (reference sequence). Trimming removed 5 bases from V and 3 bases from J; junction bases left unmatched: 11. The CDR3 has 18 residues. The CDR3 sequence: CASSSRLAGGSDTGELFF. CDR3 in DNA: TGTGCCAGTAGTTCTCGGCTAGCGGGAGGATCGGACACCGGGGAGCTGTTTTTT.